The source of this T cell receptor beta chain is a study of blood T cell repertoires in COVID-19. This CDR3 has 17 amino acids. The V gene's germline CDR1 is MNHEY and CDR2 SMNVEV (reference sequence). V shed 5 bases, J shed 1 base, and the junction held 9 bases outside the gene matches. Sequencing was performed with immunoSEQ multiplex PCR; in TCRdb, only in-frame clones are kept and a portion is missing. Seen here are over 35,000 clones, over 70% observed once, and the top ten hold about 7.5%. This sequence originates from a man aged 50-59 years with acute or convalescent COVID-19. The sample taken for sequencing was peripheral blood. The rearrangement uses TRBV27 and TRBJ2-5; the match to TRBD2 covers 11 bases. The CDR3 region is CASSPNRLAGSQETQYF. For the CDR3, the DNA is TGTGCCAGCAGTCCCAACCGACTAGCGGGGAGCCAAGAGACCCAGTACTTC.